This T cell receptor beta chain was sequenced for a study of tumor-infiltrating lymphocytes in oesophageal squamous cell carcinoma. This CDR3 comprises 13 residues. CDR1 and CDR2 (germline): SGHTA, FQGNSA. TCRdb processed the PCR reads anew with MiXCR; each CDR3 protein has one entry. There are 14,000 or so distinct CDR3 sequences in the sample; about half occur only once, and approximately 15% lies in the top ten. Sample: blood. This receptor was obtained from a male donor with esophageal squamous cell carcinoma. The chain has TRBV7-2 and TRBJ2-4; unclear D gene. The tail of the sequence fits TRBJ2-7 better, so the J call may be wrong. DNA of the CDR3: TGTGCCAGCAGCTTAGGGTGGGCATACGAGCAGTACTTC. As protein: CASSLGWAYEQYF.